This T cell receptor beta chain was identified during a study of Ad26.COV2.S vaccination and SARS-CoV-2 variants. At the level of the study: Within the COV1001 Ad26.COV2.S trial arm, the donor was enrolled. General observations from the study: Responses of spike-specific T cells (both CD8+ and CD4+) reportedly showed substantial breadth after vaccination.

Stated treatment: around 19 received Ad26.COV2.S at low or high dose, single or two shots; 5 received placebo; per-sample allocation not given. Sampling took place 63 days after the first vaccine or placebo injection. TCRdb's copy holds only in-frame clones and misses some; the assay was immunoSEQ multiplex PCR. This sample has 250,000 or so clones, with roughly 85% found just once. As to this clone: Its specificity is not known.

Per the germline V gene, CDR1 is MNHEY and CDR2 is SMNVEV (reference sequence). Trimming stripped 0 bases from V and 4 bases from J, with 15 bases between. The CDR3 has 16 residues. The gene calls are TRBV27 and TRBJ1-2, with a tentative D call TRBD1 (6 bases). The clonotype comes from a person aged 18 to 65 who received the Ad26.COV2.S COVID-19 vaccine or a placebo. Material: peripheral blood, obtained in a trial of Ad26.COV2.S vaccine versus placebo. Written as DNA, the CDR3 is TGTGCCAGCAGTTTATCGTTCGGGGGCCGAAGCTATGGCTACACCTTC. Encoded protein: CASSLSFGGRSYGYTF.